The rows below give T cell receptor beta chains drawn from one sample of a study of response to subunit inactivated influenza vaccine. TCRdb called the RT-PCR reads again in MiXCR, with one record for every CDR3 protein. There are roughly 500,000 distinct CDR3 sequences in the sample; 16% occur only once, and roughly 3% lies in the top ten. This specimen consisted of CD4+ T cells sorted from PBMCs, obtained roughly 24 months after vaccination. Source of these receptors: a man between 50 and 70 years old who received an inactivated influenza vaccine. Each CDR3 is given with its conserved first and last residue. D genes are given only for firm matches. For some rows the clone size is stated as once, few or many, or as a class when expanded; others skip it.

V	D	size	J	CDR3	DNA
TRBV6-2/TRBV6-3	TRBD1	few	TRBJ1-1	CASSYLIRGWSDTEAFF	TGTGCCAGCAGTTACCTCATCAGGGGGTGGTCGGACACTGAAGCTTTCTTT
TRBV28	-	few	TRBJ1-2	CASSKSFDRLSGYTF	TGTGCCAGCAGTAAATCGTTCGACAGGTTAAGTGGCTACACCTTC
TRBV3-1	-	few	TRBJ2-5	CASSQRRTEKETQYF	TGTGCCAGCAGCCAAAGGCGGACAGAAAAAGAGACCCAGTACTTC
TRBV12-3/TRBV12-4	-	few	TRBJ2-7	CASSLGLEGAVHF	TGTGCCAGCAGTTTAGGACTCGAGGGAGCAGTACACTTC
TRBV24-1	-	few	TRBJ2-1	CATRGASNDQFF	TGTGCCACCCGGGGGGCCTCCAATGACCAGTTCTTC
TRBV7-8	TRBD2	few	TRBJ2-3	CASSSRDYADTQYF	TGTGCCAGCAGCTCCCGGGACTATGCAGATACGCAGTATTTT
TRBV28	-	-	TRBJ2-3	CASTKPGTDTQYF	TGTGCCAGCACCAAACCCGGGACAGATACGCAGTATTTT
TRBV19	-	many	TRBJ2-2	CASFSAFTGELFF	TGTGCCAGCTTTAGCGCGTTCACCGGGGAGCTGTTTTTT
TRBV7-9	TRBD1	few	TRBJ2-1	CASSPRTGEQFF	TGTGCCAGCAGCCCCCGGACAGGGGAGCAGTTCTTC
TRBV29-1	-	few	TRBJ2-3	CSVEDGTVLRGDTQYF	TGCAGCGTTGAAGATGGTACGGTCCTCCGCGGAGATACGCAGTATTTT
TRBV12-3/TRBV12-4	TRBD1	many	TRBJ1-5	CASSPGQGPQPQHF	TGTGCCAGCAGCCCGGGACAGGGGCCTCAGCCCCAGCATTTT
TRBV30	-	few	TRBJ2-5	CAWSVGGQETQYF	TGTGCCTGGAGTGTAGGGGGGCAAGAGACCCAGTACTTC
TRBV24-1	-	few	TRBJ2-3	CATSDPPADTQYF	TGTGCCACCAGTGACCCCCCAGCAGATACGCAGTATTTT
TRBV6-1	-	-	TRBJ2-5	CASQRQFRGGETQYF	TGTGCCAGCCAGCGCCAGTTCCGGGGTGGGGAGACCCAGTACTTC
TRBV9	TRBD1	-	TRBJ1-5	CASGQGSNVPQHF	TGTGCCAGCGGACAGGGATCAAATGTGCCCCAGCATTTT
TRBV6-1	-	-	TRBJ1-6	CASSDRALSPLHF	TGTGCCAGCAGTGACAGGGCGCTTTCACCCCTCCACTTT
TRBV2	-	few	TRBJ1-5	CASSVGQNNQPQHF	TGTGCCAGCAGTGTAGGACAGAACAATCAGCCCCAGCATTTT
TRBV11-2	TRBD1	-	TRBJ2-7	CASSLEGQATYEQYF	TGTGCCAGCAGCTTAGAGGGACAGGCAACCTACGAGCAGTACTTC
TRBV15	TRBD2	once	TRBJ2-2	CATTTTSVTGELFF	TGTGCCACCACTACGACTAGCGTCACCGGGGAGCTGTTTTTT
TRBV15	-	many	TRBJ2-7	CATSTFRGKGYEQYF	TGTGCCACCAGCACTTTCCGGGGTAAAGGTTACGAGCAGTACTTC
TRBV28	TRBD2	few	TRBJ2-1	CASSLVSGHYSYNEQFF	TGTGCCAGCAGTTTGGTTAGCGGGCACTACTCCTACAATGAGCAGTTCTTC
TRBV20-1	TRBD2	few	TRBJ2-3	CSALGLAGADTQYF	TGCAGTGCACTCGGACTAGCGGGAGCAGATACGCAGTATTTT
TRBV5-1	-	-	TRBJ1-1	CASSLSLAGLNTEAFF	TGCGCCAGCAGCTTGTCATTGGCAGGTCTGAACACTGAAGCTTTCTTT